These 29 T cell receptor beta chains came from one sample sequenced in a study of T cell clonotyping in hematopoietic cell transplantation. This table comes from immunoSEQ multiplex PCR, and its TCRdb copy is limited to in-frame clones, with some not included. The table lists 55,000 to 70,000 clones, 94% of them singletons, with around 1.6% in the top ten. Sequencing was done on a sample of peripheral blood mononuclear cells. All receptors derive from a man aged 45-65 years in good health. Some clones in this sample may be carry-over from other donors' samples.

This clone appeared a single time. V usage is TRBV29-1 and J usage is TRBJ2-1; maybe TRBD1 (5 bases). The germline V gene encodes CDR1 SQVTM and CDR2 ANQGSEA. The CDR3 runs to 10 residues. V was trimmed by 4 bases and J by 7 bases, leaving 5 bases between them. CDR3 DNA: TGCAGCGTTGGACAGAATGAGCAGTTCTTC. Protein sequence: CSVGQNEQFF.

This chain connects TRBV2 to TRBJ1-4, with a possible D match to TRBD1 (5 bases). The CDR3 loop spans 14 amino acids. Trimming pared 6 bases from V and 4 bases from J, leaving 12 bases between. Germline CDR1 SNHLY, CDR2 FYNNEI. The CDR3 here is CASSAGTLNEKLFF. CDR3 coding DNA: TGTGCCAGCAGCGCCGGGACCCTTAATGAAAAACTGTTTTTT. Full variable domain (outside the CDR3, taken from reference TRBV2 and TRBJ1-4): EPEVTQTPSHQVTQMGQEVILRCVPISNHLYFYWYRQILGQKVEFLVSFYNNEISEKSEIFDDQFSVERPDGSNFTLKIRSTKLEDSAMYFCASSAGTLNEKLFFGSGTQLSVL.

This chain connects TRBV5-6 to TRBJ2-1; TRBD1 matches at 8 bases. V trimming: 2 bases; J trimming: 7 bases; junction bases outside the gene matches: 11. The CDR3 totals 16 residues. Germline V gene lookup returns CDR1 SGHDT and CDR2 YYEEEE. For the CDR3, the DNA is TGTGCCAGCAGCTTCCAGGGGGCCAATCTTGGGAATGAGCAGTTCTTC. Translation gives CASSFQGANLGNEQFF.

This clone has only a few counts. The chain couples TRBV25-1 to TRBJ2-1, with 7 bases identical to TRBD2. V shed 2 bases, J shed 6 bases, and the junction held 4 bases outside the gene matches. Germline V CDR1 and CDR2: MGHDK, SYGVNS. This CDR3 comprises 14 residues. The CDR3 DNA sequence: TGTGCCAGCAGTGAAAAGGCTAGCGGCAATGAGCAGTTCTTC. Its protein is CASSEKASGNEQFF.

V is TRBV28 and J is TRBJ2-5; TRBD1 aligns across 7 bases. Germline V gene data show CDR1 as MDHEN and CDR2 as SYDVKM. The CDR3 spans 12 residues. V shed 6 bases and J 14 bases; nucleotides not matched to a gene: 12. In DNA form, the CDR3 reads TGTGCCAGCAGCCCAAACCGGGACAGTCGTTACTTC. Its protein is CASSPNRDSRYF.

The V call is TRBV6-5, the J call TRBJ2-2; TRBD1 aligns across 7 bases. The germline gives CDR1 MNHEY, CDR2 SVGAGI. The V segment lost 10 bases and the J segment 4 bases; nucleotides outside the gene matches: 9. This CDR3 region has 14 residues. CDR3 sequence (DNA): TGTGCCACCCACAGGGGACAAACCACCGGGGAGCTGTTTTTT. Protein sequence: CATHRGQTTGELFF.

CDR3 nucleotide sequence: TGCGCCAGCAGCTTGGCCTTAGGGACTGAAGCTTTCTTT. Protein: CASSLALGTEAFF. The gene calls are TRBV5-1 and TRBJ1-1; D is ambiguous. V was trimmed by 0 bases and J by 5 bases, leaving 8 bases between them. This CDR3 spans 13 amino acids. CDR1 is SGHRS and CDR2 is YFSETQ in the germline V gene.

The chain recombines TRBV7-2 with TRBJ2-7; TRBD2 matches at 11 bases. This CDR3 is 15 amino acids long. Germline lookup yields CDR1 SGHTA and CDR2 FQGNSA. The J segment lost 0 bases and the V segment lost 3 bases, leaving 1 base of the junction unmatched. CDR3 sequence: CASSLTSGTSYEQYF. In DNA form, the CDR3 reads TGTGCCAGCAGCTTGACTAGCGGGACCTCCTACGAGCAGTACTTC.

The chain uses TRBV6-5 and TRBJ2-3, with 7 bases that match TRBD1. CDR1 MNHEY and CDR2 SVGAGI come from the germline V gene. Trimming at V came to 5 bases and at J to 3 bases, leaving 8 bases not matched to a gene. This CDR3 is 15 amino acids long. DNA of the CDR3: TGTGCCAGCAGTCACACCTTACAGGGGACAGATACGCAGTATTTT. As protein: CASSHTLQGTDTQYF.

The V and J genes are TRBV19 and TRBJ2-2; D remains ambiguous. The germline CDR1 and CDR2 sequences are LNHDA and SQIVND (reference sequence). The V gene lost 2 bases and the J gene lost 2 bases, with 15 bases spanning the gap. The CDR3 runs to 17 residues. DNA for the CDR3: TGTGCCAGTAGTATAACAGAGAGTCTGACTAACACCGGGGAGCTGTTTTTT. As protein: CASSITESLTNTGELFF. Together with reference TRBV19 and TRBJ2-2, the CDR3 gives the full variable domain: DGGITQSPKYLFRKEGQNVTLSCEQNLNHDAMYWYRQDPGQGLRLIYYSQIVNDFQKGDIAEGYSVSREKKESFPLTVTSAQKNPTAFYLCASSITESLTNTGELFFGEGSRLTVL.

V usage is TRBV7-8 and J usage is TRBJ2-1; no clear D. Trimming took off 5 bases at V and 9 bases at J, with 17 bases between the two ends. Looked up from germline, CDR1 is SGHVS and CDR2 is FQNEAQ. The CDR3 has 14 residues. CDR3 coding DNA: TGTGCCAGCAGCCTCCCGGCCGAATCCAGTGAGCAGTTCTTC. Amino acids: CASSLPAESSEQFF.

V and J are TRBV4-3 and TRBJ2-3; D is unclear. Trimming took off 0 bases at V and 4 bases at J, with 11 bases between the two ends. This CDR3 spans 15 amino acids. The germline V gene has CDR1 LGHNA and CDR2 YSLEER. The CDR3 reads CASSQDLLKSDTQYF. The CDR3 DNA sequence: TGCGCCAGCAGCCAAGATTTGCTAAAGTCAGATACGCAGTATTTT.

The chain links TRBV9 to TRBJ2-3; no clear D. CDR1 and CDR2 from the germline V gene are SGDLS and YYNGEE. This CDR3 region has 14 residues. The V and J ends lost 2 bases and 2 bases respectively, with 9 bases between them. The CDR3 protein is CASSVRRNTDTQYF. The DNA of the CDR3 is TGTGCCAGCAGCGTCCGCCGGAACACAGATACGCAGTATTTT.

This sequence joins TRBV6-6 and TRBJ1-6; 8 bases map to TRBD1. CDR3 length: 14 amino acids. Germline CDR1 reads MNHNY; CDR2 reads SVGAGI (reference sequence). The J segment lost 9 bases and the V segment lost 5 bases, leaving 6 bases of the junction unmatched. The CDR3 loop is CASSQGAGGSPLHF. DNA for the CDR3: TGTGCCAGCAGTCAGGGGGCAGGGGGTTCACCCCTCCACTTT.

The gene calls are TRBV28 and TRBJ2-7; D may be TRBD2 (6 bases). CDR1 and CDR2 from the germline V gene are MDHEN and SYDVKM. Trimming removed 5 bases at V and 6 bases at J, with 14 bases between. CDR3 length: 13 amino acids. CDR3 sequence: CASSMGGVPEQYF. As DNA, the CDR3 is TGTGCCAGCAGTATGGGGGGAGTCCCCGAGCAGTACTTC.

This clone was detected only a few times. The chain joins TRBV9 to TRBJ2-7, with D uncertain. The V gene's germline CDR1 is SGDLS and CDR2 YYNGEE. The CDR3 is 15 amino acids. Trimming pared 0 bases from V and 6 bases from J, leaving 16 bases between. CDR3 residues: CASSVGVSAMGEQYF. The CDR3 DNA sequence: TGTGCCAGCAGCGTAGGGGTCTCAGCGATGGGCGAGCAGTACTTC.

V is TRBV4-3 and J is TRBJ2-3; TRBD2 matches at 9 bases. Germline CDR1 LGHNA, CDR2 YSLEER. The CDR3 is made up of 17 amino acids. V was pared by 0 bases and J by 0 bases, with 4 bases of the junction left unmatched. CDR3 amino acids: CASSQESGRTSTDTQYF. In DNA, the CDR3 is TGCGCCAGCAGCCAAGAAAGCGGGAGGACTAGCACAGATACGCAGTATTTT.

The CDR3 spells CAISEGQTSYTF. DNA of the CDR3: TGTGCCATCAGTGAGGGACAGACGAGCTACACCTTC. The rearrangement uses TRBV10-3 and TRBJ1-2; possibly TRBD1 for D (6 bases). The CDR3 length is 12 residues. Deletions cut 2 bases from V and 9 bases from J, with 10 bases between. Germline CDR1 ENHRY, CDR2 SYGVKD.

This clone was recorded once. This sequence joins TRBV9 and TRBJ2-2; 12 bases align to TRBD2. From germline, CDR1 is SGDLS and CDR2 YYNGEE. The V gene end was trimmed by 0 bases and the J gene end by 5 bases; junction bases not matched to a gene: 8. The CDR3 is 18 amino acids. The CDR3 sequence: CASSVGSSGRAVTGELFF. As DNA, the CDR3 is TGTGCCAGCAGCGTAGGTTCTAGCGGGAGGGCCGTGACCGGGGAGCTGTTTTTT.

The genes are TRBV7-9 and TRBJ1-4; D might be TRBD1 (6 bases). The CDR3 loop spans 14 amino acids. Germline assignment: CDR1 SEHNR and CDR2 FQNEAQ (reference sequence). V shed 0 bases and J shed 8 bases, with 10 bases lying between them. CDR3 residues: CASSLARGMEKLFF. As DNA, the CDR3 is TGTGCCAGCAGCTTAGCCAGGGGCATGGAAAAACTGTTTTTT.

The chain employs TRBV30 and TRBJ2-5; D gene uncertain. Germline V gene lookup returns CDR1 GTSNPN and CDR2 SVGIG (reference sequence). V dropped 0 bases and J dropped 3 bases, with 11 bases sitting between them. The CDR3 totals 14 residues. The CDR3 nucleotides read TGTGCCTGGAGTGTATTTTTGGTGGAAGAGACCCAGTACTTC. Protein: CAWSVFLVEETQYF.

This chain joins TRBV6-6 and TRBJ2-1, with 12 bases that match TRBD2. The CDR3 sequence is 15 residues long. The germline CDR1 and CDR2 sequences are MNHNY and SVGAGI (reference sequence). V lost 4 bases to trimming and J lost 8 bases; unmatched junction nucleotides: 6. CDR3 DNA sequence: TGTGCCAGCAGTTTCCGGACTAGCGGGAAATATGAGCAGTTCTTC. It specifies CASSFRTSGKYEQFF.

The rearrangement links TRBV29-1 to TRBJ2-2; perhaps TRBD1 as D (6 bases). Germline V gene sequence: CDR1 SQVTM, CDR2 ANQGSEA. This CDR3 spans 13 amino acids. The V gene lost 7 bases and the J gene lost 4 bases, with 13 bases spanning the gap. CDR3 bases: TGCAGCGGAACGCCAGGGGTCACCGGGGAGCTGTTTTTT. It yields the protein CSGTPGVTGELFF.

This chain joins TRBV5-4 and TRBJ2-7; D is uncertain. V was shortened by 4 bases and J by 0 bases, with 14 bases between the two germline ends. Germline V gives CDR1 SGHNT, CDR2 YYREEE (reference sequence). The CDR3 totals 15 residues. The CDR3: CASSPVPRNSYEQYF. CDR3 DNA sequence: TGTGCCAGCAGCCCTGTTCCCAGAAACTCCTACGAGCAGTACTTC. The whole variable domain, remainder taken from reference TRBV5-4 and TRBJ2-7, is ETGVTQSPTHLIKTRGQQVTLRCSSQSGHNTVSWYQQALGQGPQFIFQYYREEENGRGNFPPRFSGLQFPNYSSELNVNALELDDSALYLCASSPVPRNSYEQYFGPGTRLTVT.

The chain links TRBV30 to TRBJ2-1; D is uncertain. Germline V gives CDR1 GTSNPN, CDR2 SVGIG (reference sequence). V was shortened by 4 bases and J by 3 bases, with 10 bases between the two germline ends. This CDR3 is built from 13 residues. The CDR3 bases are TGTGCCTGGACGGGCGGATACTACAATGAGCAGTTCTTC. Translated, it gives CAWTGGYYNEQFF.

This CDR3 reads CASSLGGLADEQYF. Here the CDR3 DNA reads TGCGCCAGCAGCTTGGGCGGACTAGCGGACGAGCAGTACTTC. J is TRBJ2-7 and V is TRBV5-1; TRBD2 agrees at 10 bases. Germline CDR1 SGHRS, CDR2 YFSETQ. V shed 0 bases, J shed 5 bases, and the junction held 2 bases outside the gene matches. The CDR3 covers 14 residues.

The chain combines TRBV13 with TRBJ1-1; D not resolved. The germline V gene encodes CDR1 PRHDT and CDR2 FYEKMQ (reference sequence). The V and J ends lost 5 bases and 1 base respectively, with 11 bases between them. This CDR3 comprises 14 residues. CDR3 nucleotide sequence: TGTGCCAGCAGCCCGCCTGGGCGGAACACTGAAGCTTTCTTT. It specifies CASSPPGRNTEAFF.

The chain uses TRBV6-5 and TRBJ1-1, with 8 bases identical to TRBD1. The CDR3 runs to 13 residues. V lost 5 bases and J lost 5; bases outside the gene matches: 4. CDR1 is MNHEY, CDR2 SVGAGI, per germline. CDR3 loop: CASSTGGGTEAFF. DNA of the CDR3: TGTGCCAGCAGTACAGGGGGAGGTACTGAAGCTTTCTTT.

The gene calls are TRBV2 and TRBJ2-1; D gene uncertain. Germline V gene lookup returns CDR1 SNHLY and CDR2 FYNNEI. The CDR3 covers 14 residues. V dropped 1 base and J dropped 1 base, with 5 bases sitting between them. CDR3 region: CASSEGRSYNEQFF. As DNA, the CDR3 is TGTGCCAGCAGTGAAGGGCGGTCCTACAATGAGCAGTTCTTC.